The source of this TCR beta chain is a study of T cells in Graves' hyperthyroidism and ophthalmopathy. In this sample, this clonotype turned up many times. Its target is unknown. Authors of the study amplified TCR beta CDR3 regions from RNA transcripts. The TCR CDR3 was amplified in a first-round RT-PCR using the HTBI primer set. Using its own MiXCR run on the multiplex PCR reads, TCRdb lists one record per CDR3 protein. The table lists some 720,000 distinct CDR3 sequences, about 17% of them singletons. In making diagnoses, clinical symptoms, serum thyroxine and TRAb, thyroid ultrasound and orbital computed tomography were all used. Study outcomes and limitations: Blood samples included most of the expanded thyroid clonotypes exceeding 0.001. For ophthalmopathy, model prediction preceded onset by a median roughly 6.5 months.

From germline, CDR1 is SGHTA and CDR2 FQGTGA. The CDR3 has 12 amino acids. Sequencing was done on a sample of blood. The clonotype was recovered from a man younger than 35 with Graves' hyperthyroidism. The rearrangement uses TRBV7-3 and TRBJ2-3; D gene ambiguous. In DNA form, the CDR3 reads TGTGCTCAGCAAGGAAGCACAGATACGCAGTATTTT. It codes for CAQQGSTDTQYF.